The 30 T cell receptor beta chains presented below share a single source sample, sequenced in a study of spatial heterogeneity in lung cancer. The time point is: blood at routine non-recurrence follow-up after resection. In TCRdb, the 5' RACE reads were re-called with MiXCR into one record per CDR3 protein. The top ten hold 20% to 25% of the sample, which has nearly 95,000 distinct CDR3 sequences, roughly 19% seen once. Material: PBMCs, obtained at follow-up. All receptors derive from a male donor with early-stage non-small cell lung cancer.

This chain joins TRBV3-1 and TRBJ2-2, with a tentative D call TRBD1 (5 bases). V was cut by 4 bases and J by 9 bases, with 15 bases left in between. This CDR3 comprises 14 residues. Germline CDR1 LGHDT, CDR2 YNNKEL (reference sequence). Here the CDR3 reads CASSPPGSSRELFF. CDR3 sequence (DNA): TGTGCCAGCAGCCCGCCAGGGTCCTCTAGGGAGCTGTTTTTT.

This clonotype showed up many times. The chain uses TRBV6-5 and TRBJ2-3; D is perhaps TRBD1 or TRBD2 (5 bases each). The CDR3 runs 17 residues. Trimming stripped 5 bases from V and 3 bases from J, with 21 bases between. Germline lookup yields CDR1 MNHEY and CDR2 SVGAGI. CDR3 in DNA: TGTGCCAGCAGTACCCGGGACCCTATCCGGTTTACAGATACGCAGTATTTT. Residues: CASSTRDPIRFTDTQYF.

The table lists this clonotype with a count of one. The rearrangement links TRBV24-1 to TRBJ2-2; 10 bases match TRBD2. This CDR3 has 16 residues. V shed 3 bases, J shed 5 bases, and the junction held 5 bases outside the gene matches. The germline V gene has CDR1 KGHDR and CDR2 SFDVKD. This chain's CDR3 is CATSDPGTSETGELFF. The CDR3 DNA reads as TGTGCCACCAGTGATCCCGGGACTAGCGAGACCGGGGAGCTGTTTTTT.

V gene TRBV11-2 combines with J gene TRBJ2-7; 9 positions agree with TRBD1. Looked up from germline, CDR1 is SGHAT and CDR2 is FQNNGV. J gave up 5 bases and V 5 bases, and 16 bases lay outside the gene matches. This CDR3 has 17 amino acids. The CDR3 DNA follows: TGTGCCAGCAGCCTTAGATCTGGGGGGACAGGGTACGACGAGCAGTACTTC. As protein: CASSLRSGGTGYDEQYF.

The chain links TRBV18 to TRBJ1-1; D possibly corresponds to TRBD1 (5 bases). V was pared by 4 bases and J by 2 bases, with 17 bases between. This CDR3 has 16 amino acids. The germline CDR1 and CDR2 sequences are KGHSH and LQKENI. In DNA, the CDR3 is TGTGCCAGCTCACGACAAATCCTAGACAGAAACACTGAAGCTTTCTTT. Protein sequence: CASSRQILDRNTEAFF.

The sample holds a few counts of this clonotype. The V call is TRBV6-5, the J call TRBJ1-1; D remains ambiguous. From germline, CDR1 is MNHEY and CDR2 SVGAGI. The ends were cut back, 2 bases at V and 2 bases at J, with 12 bases in the middle. This CDR3 is 15 amino acids long. This chain's CDR3 is CASSYEAAQNTEAFF. CDR3 in DNA: TGTGCCAGCAGTTACGAGGCAGCACAAAACACTGAAGCTTTCTTT.

V and J are TRBV2 and TRBJ1-6; D might be TRBD1 (5 bases). From germline, CDR1 is SNHLY and CDR2 FYNNEI. The V end lost 2 bases, the J end lost 8 bases, and 13 bases lay between the germline ends. The CDR3 is 15 amino acids. CDR3 sequence: CASSESSQGYSPLHF. In DNA form, the CDR3 reads TGTGCCAGCAGTGAAAGTTCCCAGGGCTATTCACCCCTCCACTTT.

This clonotype was counted at least ten times. This chain connects TRBV5-4 to TRBJ1-1; no definite D call. The CDR3 is 13 amino acids. Trimming removed 2 bases from V and 5 bases from J, with 10 bases in between. Germline V gene lookup returns CDR1 SGHNT and CDR2 YYREEE (reference sequence). CDR3: CASSFQERTEAFF. The CDR3 DNA is TGTGCCAGCAGCTTCCAGGAGCGAACTGAAGCTTTCTTT.

The genes are TRBV9 and TRBJ1-2, with a tentative D call TRBD1 (5 bases). The CDR3 contains 15 residues. Trimming left V 0 bases short and J 4 bases short, with 13 bases between. Germline CDR1 and CDR2: SGDLS and YYNGEE. The CDR3 here is CASSVDAGSIYGYTF. The CDR3 DNA reads TGTGCCAGCAGCGTAGACGCAGGGTCCATCTATGGCTACACCTTC.

The V call is TRBV6-5, the J call TRBJ2-1, with 7 bases matching TRBD2. Germline V gene data show CDR1 as MNHEY and CDR2 as SVGAGI. The CDR3 has 16 amino acids. The trim removed 2 bases at V and 6 bases at J, leaving 10 bases unmatched. CDR3 amino acids: CASSYEGGRAFNEQFF. CDR3 nucleotides: TGTGCCAGCAGTTACGAAGGCGGGAGAGCTTTCAATGAGCAGTTCTTC.

In this sample, this clonotype turned up a few times. In DNA form, the CDR3 reads TGCAGCGTTGAAGGCCCAGGCCCCTACACCTTC. Encoded protein: CSVEGPGPYTF. This rearrangement joins TRBV29-1 to TRBJ1-2, with unresolved D. Germline-derived CDR1 and CDR2 are SQVTM and ANQGSEA. V was trimmed by 1 base and J by 10 bases, leaving 10 bases between them. The CDR3 extends over 11 amino acids.

The V and J genes are TRBV10-1 and TRBJ2-4, with 12 bases identical to TRBD1. Germline V lookup: CDR1 WNHNN, CDR2 SYGVQD (reference sequence). The CDR3 has 16 amino acids. The ends lost 4 bases at V and 7 bases at J; junction bases unmatched: 8. The CDR3 coding sequence is TGCGCCAGCAGTGCGACCCCCGGGACAGGGGGCAACATTCAGTACTTC. Protein product: CASSATPGTGGNIQYF.

This clonotype showed up many times. The gene calls are TRBV29-1 and TRBJ2-5; D unclear. The CDR3 is 11 residues long. V was trimmed by 5 bases and J by 0 bases, leaving 4 bases between them. Germline CDR1 and CDR2: SQVTM and ANQGSEA. The CDR3, as DNA: TGCAGCGTTATCAACCAAGAGACCCAGTACTTC. It translates to CSVINQETQYF. The whole variable domain, remainder taken from reference TRBV29-1 and TRBJ2-5, is SAVISQKPSRDICQRGTSLTIQCQVDSQVTMMFWYRQQPGQSLTLIATANQGSEATYESGFVIDKFPISRPNLTFSTLTVSNMSPEDSSIYLCSVINQETQYFGPGTRLLVL.

This clonotype was counted only a few times. The V call is TRBV7-8, the J call TRBJ1-2; the D gene is possibly TRBD1 (5 bases). The CDR3 covers 17 residues. CDR1 is SGHVS, CDR2 FQNEAQ, per germline. The V end was cut by 0 bases, the J end by 0 bases, with 14 bases between. The CDR3 DNA is TGTGCCAGCAGCTTAGCAGGTCCCGGGGGAGCTAACTATGGCTACACCTTC. This gives the protein CASSLAGPGGANYGYTF.

This clonotype has more than one count but fewer than ten. The chain has TRBV2 and TRBJ2-1; weak D call: TRBD2 (6 bases). The CDR3 length is 14 residues. V was trimmed by 6 bases and J by 4 bases, leaving 13 bases between them. CDR1 is SNHLY and CDR2 is FYNNEI in the germline V gene. The chain's CDR3 is CASRGLGTYNEQFF. As DNA, the CDR3 is TGTGCCAGCAGGGGACTTGGGACGTACAATGAGCAGTTCTTC.

There are a few counts of this clonotype. The chain is built from TRBV12-3 or TRBV12-4 and TRBJ1-2; D gene ambiguous. This CDR3 is built from 14 residues. Trimming pared 3 bases from V and 1 base from J, leaving 9 bases between. DNA of the CDR3: TGTGCCAGCAGTTTGGCACGGATTAACTATGGCTACACCTTC. Translating it yields CASSLARINYGYTF.

The chain links TRBV9 to TRBJ2-2; TRBD2 matches at 9 bases. Germline trimming cut 3 bases from V and 2 bases from J; bases unmatched to any gene: 5. The CDR3 loop spans 16 amino acids. Germline CDR1 and CDR2: SGDLS and YYNGEE. The CDR3 bases are TGTGCCAGCAGCGGCGCTAGCGGGGCCAACACCGGGGAGCTGTTTTTT. Residues: CASSGASGANTGELFF. Based on the CDR3 plus reference TRBV9 and TRBJ2-2, the full variable domain is DSGVTQTPKHLITATGQRVTLRCSPRSGDLSVYWYQQSLDQGLQFLIQYYNGEERAKGNILERFSAQQFPDLHSELNLSSLELGDSALYFCASSGASGANTGELFFGEGSRLTVL.

This clonotype was counted between two and nine times. The CDR3 DNA sequence: TGTGCCAGCAGTTACTCGCAGGGGATGTCGGCCGGGGAGCTGTTTTTT. Protein product: CASSYSQGMSAGELFF. V and J are TRBV6-6 and TRBJ2-2; a weak D match, TRBD1 (6 bases). Looked up from germline, CDR1 is MNHNY and CDR2 is SVGAGI (reference sequence). The V end was cut by 0 bases, the J end by 6 bases, with 14 bases between. The CDR3 is made up of 16 amino acids.

The sample holds many counts of this clonotype. V is TRBV4-1 and J is TRBJ2-6; D assignment may be TRBD1 or TRBD2 (5 bases each). The CDR3 has 16 amino acids. Germline loops: CDR1 MGHRA, CDR2 YSYEKL. The V end lost 0 bases, the J end lost 4 bases, and 10 bases lay between the germline ends. Here the CDR3 DNA reads TGCGCCAGCAGCCAAGATGGGACGGCGGGGGCCAACGTCCTGACTTTC. Amino acids: CASSQDGTAGANVLTF.

The chain combines TRBV7-9 with TRBJ1-5; TRBD1 might be the D (5 bases). V was clipped by 1 base and J by 7 bases, with 8 bases between them. Germline CDR1 and CDR2: SEHNR and FQNEAQ (reference sequence). This CDR3 is 13 amino acids long. This chain's CDR3 is CASSLEGAQPQHF. The CDR3 bases are TGTGCCAGCAGCTTAGAAGGGGCCCAGCCCCAGCATTTT.

The chain couples TRBV12-5 to TRBJ2-3, with 7 bases identical to TRBD2. Losses at the gene ends were 1 base for V and 2 bases for J; bases not matched to a gene: 3. This CDR3 has 15 amino acids. Germline-derived CDR1 and CDR2 are LGHNT and FRNRAP. The CDR3, as DNA: TGTGCTAGTGGTTTGGGGCGGGGGTCCACAGATACGCAGTATTTT. It is translated as CASGLGRGSTDTQYF.

This clonotype was seen a few times. The chain has TRBV9 and TRBJ2-1; 11 bases match TRBD2. The CDR3 runs to 15 residues. The germline V gene has CDR1 SGDLS and CDR2 YYNGEE. V gave up 0 bases and J gave up 4 bases; unmatched junction bases: 0. DNA for the CDR3: TGTGCCAGCAGCGTAGGACTAGCGGGATACAATGAGCAGTTCTTC. Translation gives CASSVGLAGYNEQFF. The variable domain in full, with the rest retrieved from reference TRBV9 and TRBJ2-1, is DSGVTQTPKHLITATGQRVTLRCSPRSGDLSVYWYQQSLDQGLQFLIQYYNGEERAKGNILERFSAQQFPDLHSELNLSSLELGDSALYFCASSVGLAGYNEQFFGPGTRLTVL.

This clonotype was observed a handful of times. The V gene is TRBV6-2 or TRBV6-3, the J gene TRBJ1-1; D gene uncertain. CDR1 MNHEY and CDR2 SVGEGT come from the germline V gene. This CDR3 is built from 12 residues. V dropped 5 bases and J dropped 9 bases, with 13 bases sitting between them. This CDR3 reads CASSLDGPKAFF. For the CDR3, the DNA is TGTGCCAGCAGTCTGGACGGACCCAAAGCTTTCTTT.

In this sample, this clonotype turned up a few times. V and J are TRBV12-3 or TRBV12-4 and TRBJ2-7, with unresolved D. The ends were cut back, 2 bases at V and 0 bases at J, with 8 bases in the middle. CDR3 length: 14 amino acids. In DNA, the CDR3 is TGTGCCAGCAGTTTAAGCCAGAACTCCTACGAGCAGTACTTC. This codes for CASSLSQNSYEQYF.

This clonotype has a count of ten or more. The J gene is TRBJ2-7, the V gene TRBV12-3 or TRBV12-4; TRBD1 might be the D (5 bases). CDR3 length equals 12 residues. The V gene lost 5 bases and the J gene lost 4 bases, with 9 bases spanning the gap. The CDR3 DNA reads as TGTGCCAGCAGTCCTAAGGGGTACGAGCAGTACTTC. Its translation: CASSPKGYEQYF.

This chain links TRBV6-2 or TRBV6-3 with TRBJ2-1, with 9 bases aligning to TRBD2. The V gene's germline CDR1 is MNHEY and CDR2 SVGEGT. CDR3 length equals 14 residues. Germline trimming cut 11 bases from V and 8 bases from J; bases unmatched to any gene: 13. This CDR3 reads CAVSRASGADEQFF. The DNA for the CDR3 is TGTGCCGTCTCAAGGGCTAGCGGGGCCGATGAGCAGTTCTTC.

V gene TRBV6-1 combines with J gene TRBJ2-3; a possible D gene is TRBD1 (5 bases). Trimming removed 8 bases from V and 10 bases from J, with 16 bases in between. Germline loops: CDR1 MNHNS, CDR2 SASEGT. The CDR3 length is 12 residues. The CDR3: CASWTLLGSQYF. In DNA form, the CDR3 reads TGTGCCAGCTGGACACTCCTGGGATCGCAGTATTTT.

This clonotype was seen repeatedly, ten times or more. The chain joins TRBV7-8 to TRBJ2-2; D is unresolved. The CDR3 covers 15 residues. Trimming pared 1 base from V and 6 bases from J, leaving 12 bases between. The germline V gene has CDR1 SGHVS and CDR2 FQNEAQ. Here the CDR3 DNA reads TGTGCCAGCAGCTTAGGGCCGAGTGGAGCCGGGGAGCTGTTTTTT. This sequence encodes CASSLGPSGAGELFF. The full variable domain, completed using reference TRBV7-8 and TRBJ2-2, is GAGVSQSPRYKVAKRGQDVALRCDPISGHVSLFWYQQALGQGPEFLTYFQNEAQLDKSGLPSDRFFAERPEGSVSTLKIQRTQQEDSAVYLCASSLGPSGAGELFFGEGSRLTVL.

V gene TRBV3-1 combines with J gene TRBJ2-2; D unclear. This CDR3 region has 16 residues. Trimming took 0 bases from V and 6 from J, leaving 14 bases between them. In germline, CDR1 is LGHDT, CDR2 YNNKEL (reference sequence). CDR3 loop: CASSQEGSFRAGELFF. CDR3 nucleotides: TGTGCCAGCAGCCAAGAAGGATCGTTTAGGGCCGGGGAGCTGTTTTTT.

In its sample, this clonotype was seen a few times. V and J are TRBV12-3 or TRBV12-4 and TRBJ2-3, with 8 nucleotides matching TRBD2. The CDR3 extends over 12 amino acids. Trimming cost V 10 bases and J 6 bases; bases outside gene matches: 6. CDR3 coding DNA: TGTGCCACCTCCCGGGGGGGCGATACGCAGTATTTT. Translation gives CATSRGGDTQYF.